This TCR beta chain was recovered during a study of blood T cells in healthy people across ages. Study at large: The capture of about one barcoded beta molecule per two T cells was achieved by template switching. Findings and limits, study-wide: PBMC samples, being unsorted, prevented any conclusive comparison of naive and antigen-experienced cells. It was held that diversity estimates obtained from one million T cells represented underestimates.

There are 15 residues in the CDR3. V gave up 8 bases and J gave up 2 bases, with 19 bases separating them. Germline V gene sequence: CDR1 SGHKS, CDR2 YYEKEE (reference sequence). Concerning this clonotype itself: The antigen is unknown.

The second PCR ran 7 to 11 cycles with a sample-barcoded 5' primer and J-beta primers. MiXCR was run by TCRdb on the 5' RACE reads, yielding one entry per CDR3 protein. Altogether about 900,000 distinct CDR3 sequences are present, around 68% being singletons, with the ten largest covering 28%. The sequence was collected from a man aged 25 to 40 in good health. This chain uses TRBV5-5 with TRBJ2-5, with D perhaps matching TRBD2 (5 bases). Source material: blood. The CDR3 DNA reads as TGTGCCAGAGACGATACTAGTAGTCGGCAAGAGACCCAGTACTTC. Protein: CARDDTSSRQETQYF.